This T cell receptor (beta chain) comes out of a study of response to subunit inactivated influenza vaccine. Study results and limitations: The authors offered the suggestion that each seasonal influenza vaccination recruits few new T cells.

About this clonotype itself: Its antigen is not known.

The V gene end was trimmed by 3 bases and the J gene end by 2 bases; junction bases not matched to a gene: 6. CDR3 length: 16 residues. Germline CDR1 is SGHVS and CDR2 is FQNEAQ. TCRdb ran MiXCR on the RT-PCR reads and lists one entry per CDR3 protein. The table lists about 800,000 distinct CDR3 sequences, around 20% of them singletons. The origin of this receptor is a man aged 50 or older who received an inactivated influenza vaccine. Sequences were derived from PBMCs from blood, sampled 4 to 6 days after vaccination. The chain uses TRBV7-8 and TRBJ2-1; 8 nucleotides agree with TRBD2. The CDR3 reads CASSFRAGVTYNEQFF. CDR3 nucleotides: TGTGCCAGCAGCTTCAGAGCGGGAGTCACCTACAATGAGCAGTTCTTC.